This is a list of T cell receptor beta chains from one sample in a study of cytomegalovirus exposure and HLA in healthy donors. The method was immunoSEQ multiplex PCR; TCRdb's version includes in-frame clones alone and lacks a portion of them. The table lists some 190,000 clones, 80% to 90% of them singletons. Input material: PBMCs. Every receptor here comes from a male donor in good health and CMV-seronegative. The CDR3 runs from the conserved cysteine through the conserved F or W. A D gene is named only where the DNA matches it firmly. Size values are once, few and many counts, or a class for expanded clones, and some rows have none.

D gene | J gene | V gene | clone size | CDR3 DNA | CDR3 protein
TRBD1 | TRBJ2-5 | TRBV5-1 | . | TGCGCCAGCAGCTTGGACAGGGGGGAGACCCAGTACTTC | CASSLDRGETQYF
. | TRBJ1-5 | TRBV12-1 | . | TGTGCCAGCAACTTCACGGGCAATCAGCCCCAGCATTTT | CASNFTGNQPQHF
. | TRBJ2-2 | TRBV5-6 | . | TGTGCCAGTGTAAAAACCGGGGAGCTGTTTTTT | CASVKTGELFF
TRBD1 | TRBJ1-2 | TRBV6-1 | . | TGTGCCAGCAGTGAACAGGGGGATGGCTACACCTTC | CASSEQGDGYTF
TRBD2 | TRBJ2-1 | TRBV19 | . | TGTGCCAGTAGTATAGGGGCTAGCGGGAGTGGTGGCGATGAGCAGTTCTTC | CASSIGASGSGGDEQFF
TRBD2 | TRBJ2-5 | TRBV6-6 | . | TGTGCCAGCAGTCGTGGGACTAGCAAGCAGTACTTC | CASSRGTSKQYF
. | TRBJ2-3 | TRBV7-2 | once | TGTGCCAGCAGCTTAGCGGGAGGAATGAACACAGATACGCAGTATTTT | CASSLAGGMNTDTQYF
TRBD1 | TRBJ2-5 | TRBV5-6 | . | TGTGCCAGCAGGAAAATCGGACAGGGGACCCAAGAGACCCAGTACTTC | CASRKIGQGTQETQYF
. | TRBJ1-2 | TRBV7-2 | . | TGTGCCAGCAGCCCCCAGCGGGCAGGGGAGGGTGGCTACACCTTC | CASSPQRAGEGGYTF
TRBD2 | TRBJ2-3 | TRBV29-1 | . | TGCAGCGTTGGTCGTCTAGCGGAGCTAAGAACGCCAGATACGCAGTATTTT | CSVGRLAELRTPDTQYF
TRBD1 | TRBJ1-2 | TRBV28 | . | TGTGCCAGCAGAGCCCAGGGGGTTAGGGGCTACACCTTC | CASRAQGVRGYTF
TRBD2 | TRBJ2-5 | TRBV20-1 | . | TGCAGTGCTGCTAGCGGAGAGACCCAGTACTTC | CSAASGETQYF
. | TRBJ1-1 | TRBV6-5 | . | TGTGCCAGCAGTTCCGTTTTCAGTGAAGCTTTCTTT | CASSSVFSEAFF
. | TRBJ2-2 | TRBV7-9 | . | TGTGCCAGCAGCTTATTATCCGGGTTAAACGCCGGGGAGCTGTTTTTT | CASSLLSGLNAGELFF
TRBD1 | TRBJ2-3 | TRBV6-5 | . | TGTGCCAGCAGTTCACAGGGGACAGATACGCAGTATTTT | CASSSQGTDTQYF
. | TRBJ2-2 | TRBV7-7 | once | TGTGCCAGCAGGCCCAGCAGGGGTAACACCGGGGAGCTGTTTTTT | CASRPSRGNTGELFF
. | TRBJ2-1 | TRBV29-1 | once | TGCAGCGTTGAAGAGAGGGACAAAAAATACAATGAGCAGTTCTTC | CSVEERDKKYNEQFF
TRBD1 | TRBJ1-5 | TRBV5-8 | . | TGTGCCAGCACGAACCCCGGGACAGGAAGCAATCAGCCCCAGCATTTT | CASTNPGTGSNQPQHF
. | TRBJ1-2 | TRBV7-5 | . | TGTGCCAGAAGGGCCGGCTACACCTTC | CARRAGYTF
. | TRBJ1-2 | TRBV7-9 | . | TGTGCCAGCAGCTCAACCCCCGGCGGTAACTATGGCTACACCTTC | CASSSTPGGNYGYTF
TRBD2 | TRBJ2-5 | TRBV2 | . | TGTGCCAGCAGTGATTCGCTAGCGGGAGGGCCGGGAGAGACCCAGTACTTC | CASSDSLAGGPGETQYF
. | TRBJ2-2 | TRBV19 | . | TGTGCCAGTCTCGTAGCGAGTGGCGGGGAGCTGTTTTTT | CASLVASGGELFF
. | TRBJ2-7 | TRBV7-9 | . | TGTGCCAGCAGCTTGGAACCGGGAATGAAAGATGAGCAGTACTTC | CASSLEPGMKDEQYF
TRBD1 | TRBJ1-1 | TRBV4-3 | . | TGCGCCAGCAGCCCCCGGATAGGGGGCGAGGACACTGAAGCTTTCTTT | CASSPRIGGEDTEAFF
. | TRBJ2-2 | TRBV25-1 | . | TGTGCCAGCAGCTACAACACCGGGGAGCTGTTTTTT | CASSYNTGELFF
TRBD1 | TRBJ1-2 | TRBV10-3 | . | TGTGCCATCAGCATAACCGGGACAGGGAAGGCTGGCTACACCTTC | CAISITGTGKAGYTF
TRBD1 | TRBJ2-1 | TRBV19 | . | TGTGCCAGTAGTGTAGACAGGGGGGATTACTCCTACAATGAGCAGTTCTTC | CASSVDRGDYSYNEQFF